This T cell receptor (beta chain) was identified during a study of T cell responses to AZD1222 COVID-19 vaccine. As to this clone: As yet, its antigen is unknown.

Some clones are missing from TCRdb's copy, which holds only in-frame ones; the method was immunoSEQ multiplex PCR. This table holds tens of thousands of clones, roughly 84% found once. Findings of the study overall: Clonal diversity was possibly underestimated, and the donors were mostly white British, with more females.

The receptor was derived from an adult in good health. The sample in question was peripheral blood, obtained on day 0 of AZD1222 vaccination.

CDR3 nucleotides: TGCGCCAGCAGCTGGACTACTTACTACAATGAGCAGTTCTTC. Residues: CASSWTTYYNEQFF. V and J are TRBV5-1 and TRBJ2-1; D perhaps matches TRBD2 (6 bases). The germline V and J ends were trimmed by 3 bases and 3 bases, with 10 bases remaining between them. CDR1 is SGHRS, CDR2 YFSETQ, per germline. The CDR3 sequence is 14 residues long.